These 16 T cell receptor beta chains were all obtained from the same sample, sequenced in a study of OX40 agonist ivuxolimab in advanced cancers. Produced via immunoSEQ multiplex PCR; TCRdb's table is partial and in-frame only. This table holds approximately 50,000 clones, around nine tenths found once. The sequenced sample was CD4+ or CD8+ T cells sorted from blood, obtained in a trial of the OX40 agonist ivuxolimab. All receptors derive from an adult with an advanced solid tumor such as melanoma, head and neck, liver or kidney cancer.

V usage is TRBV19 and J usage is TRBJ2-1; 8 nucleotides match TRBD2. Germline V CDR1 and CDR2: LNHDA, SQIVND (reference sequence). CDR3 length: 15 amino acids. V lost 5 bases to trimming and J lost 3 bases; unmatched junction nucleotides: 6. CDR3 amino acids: CASSLFSGNYNEQFF. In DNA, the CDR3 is TGTGCCAGTAGTCTTTTTAGCGGGAACTACAATGAGCAGTTCTTC.

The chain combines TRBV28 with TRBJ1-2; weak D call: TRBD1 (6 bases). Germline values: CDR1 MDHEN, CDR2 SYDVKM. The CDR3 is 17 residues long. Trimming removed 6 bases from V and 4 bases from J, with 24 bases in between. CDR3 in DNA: TGTGCCAGCAGCCTCACGTGGGGGGGCTCGGAGACCTATGGCTACACCTTC. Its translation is CASSLTWGGSETYGYTF.

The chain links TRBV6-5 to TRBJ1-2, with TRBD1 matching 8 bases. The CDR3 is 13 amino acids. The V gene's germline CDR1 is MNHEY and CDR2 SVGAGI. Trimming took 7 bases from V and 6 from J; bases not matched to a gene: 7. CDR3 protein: CASNLDREDGYTF. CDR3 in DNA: TGTGCCAGCAACCTGGACAGGGAAGATGGCTACACCTTC.

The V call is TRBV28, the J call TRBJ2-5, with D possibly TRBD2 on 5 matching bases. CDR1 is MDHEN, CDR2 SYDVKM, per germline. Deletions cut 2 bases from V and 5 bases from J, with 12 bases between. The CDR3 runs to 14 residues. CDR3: CASSLITRFETQYF. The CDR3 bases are TGTGCCAGCAGTTTAATTACTAGGTTTGAGACCCAGTACTTC.

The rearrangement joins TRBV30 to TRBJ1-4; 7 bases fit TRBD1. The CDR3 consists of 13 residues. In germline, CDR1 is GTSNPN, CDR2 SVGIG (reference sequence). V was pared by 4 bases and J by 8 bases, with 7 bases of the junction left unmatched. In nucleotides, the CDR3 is TGTGCCTGGAATTCAGGGGGGGGAGAAAAACTGTTTTTT. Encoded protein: CAWNSGGGEKLFF.

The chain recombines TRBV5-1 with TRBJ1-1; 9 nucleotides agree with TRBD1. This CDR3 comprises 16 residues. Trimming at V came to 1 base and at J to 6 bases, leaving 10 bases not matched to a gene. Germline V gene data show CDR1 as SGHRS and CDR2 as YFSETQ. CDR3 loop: CASSLTRTGAPAEAFF. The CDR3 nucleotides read TGCGCCAGCAGCTTGACCCGGACAGGGGCACCCGCTGAAGCTTTCTTT.

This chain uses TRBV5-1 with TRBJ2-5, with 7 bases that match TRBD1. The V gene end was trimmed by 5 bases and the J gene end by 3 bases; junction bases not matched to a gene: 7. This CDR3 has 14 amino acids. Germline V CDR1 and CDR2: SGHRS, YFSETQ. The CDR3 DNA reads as TGCGCCAGCAGTACCGGGACAGTTAAAGAGACCCAGTACTTC. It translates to CASSTGTVKETQYF.

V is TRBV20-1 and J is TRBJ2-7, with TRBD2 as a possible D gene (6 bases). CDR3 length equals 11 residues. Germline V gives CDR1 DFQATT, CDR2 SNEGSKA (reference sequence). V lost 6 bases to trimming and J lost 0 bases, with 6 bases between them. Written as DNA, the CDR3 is TGCAGTGCGGGGGGCTCCTACGAGCAGTACTTC. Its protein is CSAGGSYEQYF.

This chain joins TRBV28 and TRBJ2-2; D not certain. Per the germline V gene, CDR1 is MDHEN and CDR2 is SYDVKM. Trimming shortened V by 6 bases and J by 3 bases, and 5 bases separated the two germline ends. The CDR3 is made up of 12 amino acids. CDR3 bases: TGTGCCAGCAGAAAGTACACCGGGGAGCTGTTTTTT. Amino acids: CASRKYTGELFF.

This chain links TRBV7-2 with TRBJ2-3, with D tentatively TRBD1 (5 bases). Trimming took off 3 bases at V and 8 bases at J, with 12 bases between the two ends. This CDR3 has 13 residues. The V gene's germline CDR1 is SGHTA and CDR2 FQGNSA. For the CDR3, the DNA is TGTGCCAGCAGCTTGACAGTTAGGGGTACGCAGTATTTT. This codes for CASSLTVRGTQYF.

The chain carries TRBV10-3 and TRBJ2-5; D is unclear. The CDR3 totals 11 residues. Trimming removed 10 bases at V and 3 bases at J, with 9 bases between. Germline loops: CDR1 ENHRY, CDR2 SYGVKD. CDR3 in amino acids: CATRTEETQYF. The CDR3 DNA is TGTGCCACCAGGACGGAAGAGACCCAGTACTTC.

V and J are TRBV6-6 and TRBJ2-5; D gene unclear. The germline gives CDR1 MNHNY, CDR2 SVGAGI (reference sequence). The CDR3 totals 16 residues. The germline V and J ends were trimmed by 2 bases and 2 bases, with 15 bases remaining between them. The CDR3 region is CASSYGPARWQETQYF. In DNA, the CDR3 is TGTGCCAGCAGTTACGGTCCCGCTAGATGGCAAGAGACCCAGTACTTC.

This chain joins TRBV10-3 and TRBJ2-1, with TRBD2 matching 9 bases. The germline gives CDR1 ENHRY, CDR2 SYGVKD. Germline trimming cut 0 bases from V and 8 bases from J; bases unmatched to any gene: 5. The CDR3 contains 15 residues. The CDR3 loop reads CAISESSSGIHEQFF. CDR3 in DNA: TGTGCCATCAGTGAGTCGTCTAGCGGGATTCATGAGCAGTTCTTC.

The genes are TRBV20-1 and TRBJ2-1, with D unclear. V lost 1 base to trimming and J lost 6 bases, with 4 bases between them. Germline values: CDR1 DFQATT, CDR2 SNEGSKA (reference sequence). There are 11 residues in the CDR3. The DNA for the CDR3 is TGCAGTGCTAGAGTACGCAATGAGCAGTTCTTC. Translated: CSARVRNEQFF.

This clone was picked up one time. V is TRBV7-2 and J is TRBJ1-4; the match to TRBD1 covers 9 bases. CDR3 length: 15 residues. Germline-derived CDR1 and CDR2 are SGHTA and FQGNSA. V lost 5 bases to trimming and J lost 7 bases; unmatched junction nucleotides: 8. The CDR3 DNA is TGTGCCAGCAGCAACCCGGGACAGGGTGGTGAAAAACTGTTTTTT. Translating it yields CASSNPGQGGEKLFF.

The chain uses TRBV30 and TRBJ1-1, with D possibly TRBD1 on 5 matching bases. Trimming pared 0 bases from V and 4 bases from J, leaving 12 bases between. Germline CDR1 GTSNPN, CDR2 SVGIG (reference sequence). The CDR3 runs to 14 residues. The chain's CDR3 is CAWSVGGESTEAFF. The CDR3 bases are TGTGCCTGGAGTGTAGGAGGGGAATCCACTGAAGCTTTCTTT. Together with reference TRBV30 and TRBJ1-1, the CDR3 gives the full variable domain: SQTIHQWPATLVQPVGSPLSLECTVEGTSNPNLYWYRQAAGRGLQLLFYSVGIGQISSEVPQNLSASRPQDRQFILSSKKLLLSDSGFYLCAWSVGGESTEAFFGQGTRLTVV.